Listed below are T cell receptor beta chains from one sample, sequenced in a study of control samples from healthy donors and cancer patients. Clones were sequenced by immunoSEQ multiplex PCR, and TCRdb holds only the in-frame ones, with some missing. This sample has 170,000 or so clones; roughly 94% occur once, and the top ten carry more than 8%. The specimen sequenced was blood. These receptors all stem from a woman in her thirties or forties in good health. The CDR3 runs from the conserved cysteine through the conserved F or W. Each record gives: D gene, clone size, J gene, V gene, CDR3 length, CDR3 protein, CDR3 DNA. D genes are given only for firm matches. Rows may omit the clone size; those that give it use once, few, many or a size class.

TRBD1	.	TRBJ1-2	TRBV6-5	14	CASSSPQDRGGYTF	TGTGCCAGCAGTTCCCCCCAGGACAGGGGAGGCTACACCTTC
.	.	TRBJ2-1	TRBV7-9	19	CASSLAFLGGLTSYNEQFF	TGTGCCAGCAGCTTAGCCTTCCTAGGGGGGCTCACCTCCTACAATGAGCAGTTCTTC
.	.	TRBJ2-1	TRBV5-6	16	CASSLVGTSNYNEQFF	TGTGCCAGCAGCTTGGTTGGGACCTCTAACTACAATGAGCAGTTCTTC
.	.	TRBJ1-5	TRBV4-3	13	CASSQDINQPQHF	TGCGCCAGCAGCCAAGATATCAATCAGCCCCAGCATTTT
TRBD1	.	TRBJ1-2	TRBV9	16	CASSPWTGGDGYGYTF	TGTGCCAGCAGCCCTTGGACAGGGGGCGATGGCTATGGCTACACCTTC
.	.	TRBJ1-2	TRBV5-6	13	CASNSVENYGYTF	TGTGCCAGCAACTCCGTGGAAAACTATGGCTACACCTTC
.	.	TRBJ1-2	TRBV4-3	15	CASSQVGRQEWGYTF	TGCGCCAGCAGCCAAGTGGGGAGACAGGAGTGGGGCTACACCTTC
.	.	TRBJ1-1	TRBV7-9	14	CASSFGHKNTEAFF	TGTGCCAGCAGCTTTGGACACAAGAACACTGAAGCTTTCTTT
TRBD1	.	TRBJ1-2	TRBV5-6	14	CASSPDRGSYGYTF	TGTGCCAGCAGCCCGGACAGGGGAAGCTATGGCTACACCTTC
.	.	TRBJ1-2	TRBV30	14	CAWDVGGGRYGYTF	TGTGCCTGGGATGTCGGAGGGGGACGGTATGGCTACACCTTC
TRBD1	.	TRBJ2-1	TRBV18	17	CASSPPVGTGEYNEQFF	TGTGCCAGCTCACCACCGGTGGGGACAGGGGAATACAATGAGCAGTTCTTC
.	.	TRBJ2-3	TRBV4-3	15	CASSQEWVFTDTQYF	TGCGCCAGCAGCCAGGAGTGGGTGTTCACAGATACGCAGTATTTT
TRBD1	.	TRBJ2-7	TRBV5-4	14	CASSPDRVVSEQYF	TGTGCCAGCAGCCCCGACAGGGTCGTAAGCGAGCAGTACTTC
.	once	TRBJ1-5	TRBV6-4	18	CASSDSNRVGVIDQPQHF	TGTGCCAGCAGTGACTCTAACAGGGTAGGTGTTATTGATCAGCCCCAGCATTTT
TRBD1	.	TRBJ2-7	TRBV27	15	CASSSRDRVHYEQYF	TGTGCCAGCAGTTCCCGGGACAGGGTTCACTACGAGCAGTACTTC
.	.	TRBJ2-7	TRBV18	14	CASSPPGQAYEQYF	TGTGCCAGCTCACCACCAGGGCAGGCCTACGAGCAGTACTTC